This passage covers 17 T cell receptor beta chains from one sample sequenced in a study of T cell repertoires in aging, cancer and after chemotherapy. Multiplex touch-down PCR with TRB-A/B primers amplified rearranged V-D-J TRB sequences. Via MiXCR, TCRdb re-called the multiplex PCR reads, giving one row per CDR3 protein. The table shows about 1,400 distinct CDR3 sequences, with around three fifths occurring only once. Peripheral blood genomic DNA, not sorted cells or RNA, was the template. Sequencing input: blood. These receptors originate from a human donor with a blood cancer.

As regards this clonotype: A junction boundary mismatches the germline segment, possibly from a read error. CDR3 coding DNA: TGCAGTGCCAGAGGGACTAGCGGACTTCCCTACGAGCAGTACTTC. As protein: CSARGTSGLPYEQYF. The chain combines TRBV20-1 with TRBJ2-7; 11 bases are a match to TRBD2. Germline assignment: CDR1 DFQATT and CDR2 SNEGSKA (reference sequence). The length of the CDR3 is 15 residues.

The CDR3 protein is CASSEAQAYSYNEQFF. The CDR3, as DNA: TGTGCCAGCAGTGAAGCACAGGCTTACTCCTACAATGAGCAGTTCTTC. The chain couples TRBV6-2 or TRBV6-3 to TRBJ2-1; D may be TRBD1 (5 bases). V lost 5 bases and J 0 bases, leaving 14 bases between the germline ends. This CDR3 is 16 amino acids long. The germline CDR1 and CDR2 sequences are MNHEY and SVGEGT.

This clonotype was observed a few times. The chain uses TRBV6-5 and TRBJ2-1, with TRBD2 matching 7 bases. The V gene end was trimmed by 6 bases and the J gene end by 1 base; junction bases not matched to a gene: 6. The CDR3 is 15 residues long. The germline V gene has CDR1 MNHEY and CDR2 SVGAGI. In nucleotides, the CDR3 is TGTGCCAGCAGAACGGGGGGTGTTTCCTACAATGAGCAGTTCTTC. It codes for CASRTGGVSYNEQFF.

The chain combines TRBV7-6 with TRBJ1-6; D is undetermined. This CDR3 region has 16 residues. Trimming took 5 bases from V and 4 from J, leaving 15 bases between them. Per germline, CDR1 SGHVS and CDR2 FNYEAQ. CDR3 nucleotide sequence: TGTGCCAGCAGCCTCCCAATCTCAGCTTATAATTCACCCCTCCACTTT. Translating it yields CASSLPISAYNSPLHF.

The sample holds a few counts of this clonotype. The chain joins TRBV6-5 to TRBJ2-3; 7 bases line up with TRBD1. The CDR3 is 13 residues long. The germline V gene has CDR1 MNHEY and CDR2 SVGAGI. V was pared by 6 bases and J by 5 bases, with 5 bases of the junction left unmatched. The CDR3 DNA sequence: TGTGCCAGCAGAACAGGGGATATAGATACGCAGTATTTT. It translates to CASRTGDIDTQYF.

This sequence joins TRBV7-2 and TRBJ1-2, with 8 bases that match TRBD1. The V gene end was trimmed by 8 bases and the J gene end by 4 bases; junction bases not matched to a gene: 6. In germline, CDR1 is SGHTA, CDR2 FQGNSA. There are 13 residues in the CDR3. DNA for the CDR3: TGTGCCAGCGTCGGACAGGGCGGCTATGGCTACACCTTC. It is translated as CASVGQGGYGYTF.

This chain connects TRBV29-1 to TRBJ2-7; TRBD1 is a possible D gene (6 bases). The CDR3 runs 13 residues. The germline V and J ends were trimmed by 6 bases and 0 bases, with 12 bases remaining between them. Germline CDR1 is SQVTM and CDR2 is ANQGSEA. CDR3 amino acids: CSVRTENSYEQYF. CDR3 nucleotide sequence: TGCAGCGTCCGGACAGAGAACTCCTACGAGCAGTACTTC.

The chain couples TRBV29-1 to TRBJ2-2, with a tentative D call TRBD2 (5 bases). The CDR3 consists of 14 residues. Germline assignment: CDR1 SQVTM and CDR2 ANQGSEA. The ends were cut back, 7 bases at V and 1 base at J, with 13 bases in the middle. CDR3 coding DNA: TGCAGCGCTTCCCAGGCGGGGAACACCGGGGAGCTGTTTTTT. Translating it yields CSASQAGNTGELFF.

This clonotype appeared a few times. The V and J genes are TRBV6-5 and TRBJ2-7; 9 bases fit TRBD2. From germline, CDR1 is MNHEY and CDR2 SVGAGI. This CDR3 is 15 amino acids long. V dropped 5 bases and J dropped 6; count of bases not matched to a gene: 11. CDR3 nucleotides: TGTGCCAGCAGTCTCCGGGCTAGCGGGGTCGTCGAGCAGTACTTC. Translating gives CASSLRASGVVEQYF.

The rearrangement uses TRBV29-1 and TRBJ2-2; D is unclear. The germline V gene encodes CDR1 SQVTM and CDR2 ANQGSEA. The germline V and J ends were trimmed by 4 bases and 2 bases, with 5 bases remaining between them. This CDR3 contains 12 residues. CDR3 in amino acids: CSVGFNTGELFF. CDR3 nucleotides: TGCAGCGTTGGGTTTAACACCGGGGAGCTGTTTTTT.

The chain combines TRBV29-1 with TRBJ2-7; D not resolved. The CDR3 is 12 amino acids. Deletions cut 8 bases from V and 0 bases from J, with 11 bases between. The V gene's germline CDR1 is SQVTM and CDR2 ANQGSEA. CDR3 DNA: TGCAGCTTAACAGACACCTCCTACGAGCAGTACTTC. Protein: CSLTDTSYEQYF.

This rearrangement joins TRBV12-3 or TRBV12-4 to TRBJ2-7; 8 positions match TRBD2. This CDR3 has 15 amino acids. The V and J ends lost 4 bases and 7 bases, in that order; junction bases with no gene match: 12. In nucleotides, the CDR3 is TGTGCCAGCAGTTCGCCCGAGCGGGGGTGGGTGGAGCAGTACTTC. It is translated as CASSSPERGWVEQYF.

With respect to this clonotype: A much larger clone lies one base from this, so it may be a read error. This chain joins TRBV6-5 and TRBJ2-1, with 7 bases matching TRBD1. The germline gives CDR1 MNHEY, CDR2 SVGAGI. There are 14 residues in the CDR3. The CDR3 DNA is TGTGCCAGCAGTACCGGGACAGATTACAATAAGCAGTTCTTC. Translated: CASSTGTDYNKQFF.

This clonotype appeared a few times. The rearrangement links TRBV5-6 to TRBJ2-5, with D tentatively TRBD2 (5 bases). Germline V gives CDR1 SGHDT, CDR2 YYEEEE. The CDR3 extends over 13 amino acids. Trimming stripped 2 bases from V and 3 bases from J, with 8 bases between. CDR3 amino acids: CASSFGVEETQYF. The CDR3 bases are TGTGCCAGCAGCTTCGGGGTCGAAGAGACCCAGTACTTC.

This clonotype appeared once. CDR3 amino acids: CASSIPFGQPYSGANVLTF. The CDR3 DNA reads TGTGCCAGTAGTATACCCTTTGGACAGCCATACTCTGGGGCCAACGTCCTGACTTTC. The chain recombines TRBV7-4 with TRBJ2-6; possible D gene TRBD1, 6 bases. The CDR3 consists of 19 residues. Trimming shortened V by 9 bases and J by 0 bases, and 24 bases separated the two germline ends. CDR1 is SGHVT and CDR2 is SQSDAQ in the germline V gene.

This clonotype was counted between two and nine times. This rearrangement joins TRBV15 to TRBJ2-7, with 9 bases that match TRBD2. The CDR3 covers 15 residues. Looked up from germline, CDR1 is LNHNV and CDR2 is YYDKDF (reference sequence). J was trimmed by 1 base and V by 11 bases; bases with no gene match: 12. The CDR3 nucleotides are TGTGCCCCCCGCGGGGGGGCTAGCGCATCCTACGAGCAGTACTTC. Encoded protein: CAPRGGASASYEQYF.

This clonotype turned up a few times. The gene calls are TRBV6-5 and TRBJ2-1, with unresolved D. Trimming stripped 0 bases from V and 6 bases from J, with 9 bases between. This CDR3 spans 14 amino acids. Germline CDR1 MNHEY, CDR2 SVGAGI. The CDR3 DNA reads TGTGCCAGCAGTTACTCTGACTTGGCCAATGAGCAGTTCTTC. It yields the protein CASSYSDLANEQFF.